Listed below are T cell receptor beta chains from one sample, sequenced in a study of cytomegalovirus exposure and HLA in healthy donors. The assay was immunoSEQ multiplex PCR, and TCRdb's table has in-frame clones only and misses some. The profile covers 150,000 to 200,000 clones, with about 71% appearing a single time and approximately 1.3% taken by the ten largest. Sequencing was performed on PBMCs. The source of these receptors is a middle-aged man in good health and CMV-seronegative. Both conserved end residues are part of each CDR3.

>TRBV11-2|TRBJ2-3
CASSLALAGRGTDTQYF
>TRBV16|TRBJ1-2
CASSQLSYGYTF
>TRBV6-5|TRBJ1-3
CASSLRGIRNTIYF
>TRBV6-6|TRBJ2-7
CASSYSQGDSYEQYF
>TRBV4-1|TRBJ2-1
CASSQDWGGAHNEQFF
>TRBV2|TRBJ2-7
CASSEAWGLYEQYF
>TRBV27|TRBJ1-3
CASSSLGLSGNTIYF
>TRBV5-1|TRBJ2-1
CASMISSSQPFF
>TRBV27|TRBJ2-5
CASSFGGTRGETQYF
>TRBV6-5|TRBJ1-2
CASSYDRVNGYTF
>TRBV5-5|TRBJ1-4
CASSAENSGGEKLFF
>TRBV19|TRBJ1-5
CASSRTGTRGNQPQHF
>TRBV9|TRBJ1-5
CASSPGQGRGSNQPQHF
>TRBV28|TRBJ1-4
CASSPRGGSNEKLFF
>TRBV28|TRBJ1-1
CASSLPGQNTEAFF
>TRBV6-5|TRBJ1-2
CASTPGQSYGYTF
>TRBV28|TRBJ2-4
CASSFLEVQGNLAKNIQYF
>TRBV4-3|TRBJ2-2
CASSQVGRGSNTGELFF
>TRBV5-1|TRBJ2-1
CASMGVTGSSYNEQFF
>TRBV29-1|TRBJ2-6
CSVERSGANVLTF
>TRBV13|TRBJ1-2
CASSPQLEDYGYTF
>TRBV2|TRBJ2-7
CASSVEGATEQYF
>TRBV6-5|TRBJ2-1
CASSYAGTYNEQFF
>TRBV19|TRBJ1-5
CARTYQPQHF
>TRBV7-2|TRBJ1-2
CASSFGVYGYTF
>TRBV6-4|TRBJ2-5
CASSELAGAKETQYF
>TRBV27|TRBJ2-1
CASRSYNEQFF
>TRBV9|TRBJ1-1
CASSTSTGGRTEAFF
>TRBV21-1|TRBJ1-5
CASTEGDRGNQPQHF
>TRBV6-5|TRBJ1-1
CASSYAGTVNTEAFF
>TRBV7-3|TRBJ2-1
CASSLGGGTQFF
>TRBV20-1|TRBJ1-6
CSATANSPLHF
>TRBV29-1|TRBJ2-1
CSVTGAVSYNEQFF
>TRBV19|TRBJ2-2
CAVARWSTGELFF
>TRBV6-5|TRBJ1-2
CASRPGRGPGYGYTF
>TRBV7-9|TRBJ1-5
CASSSGTGGNQPQHF
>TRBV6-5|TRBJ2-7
CASSYGGAGAYEQYF
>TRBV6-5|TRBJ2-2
CASSAGTSGSGELFF
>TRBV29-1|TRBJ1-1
CSVGTGNTEAFF
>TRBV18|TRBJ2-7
CASSPPRQGDIEQYF
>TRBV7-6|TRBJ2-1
CASSLEAAGGYNEQFF
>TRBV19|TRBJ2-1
CASRRRDRVNEQFF
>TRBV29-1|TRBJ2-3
CSVEPRSVTSGGAATDTQYF
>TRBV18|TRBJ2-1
CASSPGQGNEQFF
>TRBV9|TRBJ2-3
CASSAGLAGSTDTQYF
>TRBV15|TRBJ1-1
CATSRDDMTAGTEAFF
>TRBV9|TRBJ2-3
CASSVGGTSGEYMQYF
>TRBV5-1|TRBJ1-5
CASRAGTGTHQPQHF
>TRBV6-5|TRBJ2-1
CASSRTSGGRGGQFF
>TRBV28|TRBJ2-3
CASSSNPDTQYF
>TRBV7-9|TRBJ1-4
CASSERTGSSEKLFF